The T cell receptor beta chain under discussion was sequenced for a study of blood T cell repertoires in COVID-19. The wider study: T cells, B-cell-depleted T cells, or PBMCs provided the cDNA or gDNA that served as material.

V was trimmed by 1 base and J by 1 base, leaving 11 bases between them. Germline V gives CDR1 MGHDK, CDR2 SYGVNS. The CDR3 runs to 16 residues. Original processing methods: Amplification from reference gene primers served as the basis for estimated nucleated cell counts. Sequencing used immunoSEQ multiplex PCR; TCRdb keeps in-frame clones, though not all of them. That table supplies the V and J calls and clone size; D and trimming were determined from the DNA. The sample holds under 150,000 clones, roughly four fifths seen once. The material sequenced was peripheral blood. This TCR was recovered from a human donor in a cohort sampled during active COVID-19. J is TRBJ2-1 and V is TRBV25-1; a possible D gene is TRBD2 (5 bases). CDR3 sequence: CASSESRGWSYNEQFF. The CDR3, as DNA: TGTGCCAGCAGTGAATCACGGGGTTGGTCCTACAATGAGCAGTTCTTC.